The sequence of this T cell receptor (beta chain) was determined in a study of T cell responses to AZD1222 COVID-19 vaccine. Study-wide context: Second-dose timings of about 4 or about 12 weeks were pooled. Study observations and caveats: Possibly, clonal diversity was underestimated; donors were largely white British and included more females.

The assay was immunoSEQ multiplex PCR, and TCRdb's table has in-frame clones only and misses some. The sample records approximately 150,000 clones, about 89% being singletons. Comment on this clone: Its antigen is not known.

V lost 5 bases, J lost 1 base, and 14 bases lay in between. The CDR3 totals 15 residues. Germline CDR1 MNHEY, CDR2 SMNVEV (reference sequence). This sequence originates from an adult in good health. The chain carries TRBV27 and TRBJ1-1; maybe TRBD1 (5 bases). Source: peripheral blood, taken on day 0 of AZD1222 vaccination. DNA of the CDR3: TGTGCCAGCAGTCCTACGGGGGAGGGGAACACTGAAGCTTTCTTT. The encoded protein is CASSPTGEGNTEAFF.